This TCR beta chain was documented in a study of RUNX1 and TCR beta rearrangement in T-cell leukemia (dated by TCRdb to 2020 to 2022). A note on the overall study: The study compared TCR beta rearrangements and CDR3 junctions in 13 T-ALLs carrying mono-allelic acquired RUNX1 mutations versus roughly 12 RUNX1 wildtype T-ALLs. In the mutated group, every RUNX1 mutation was heterozygous, with some 11 located in the Runt homology domain and a few in the transactivation domain. An earlier study had established the RUNX1 mutation status of the T-ALL cases. After EuroClonality multiplex PCR on genomic DNA, Genescan analysis was used to assess TCR rearrangements. More diverse maturation arrest stages were spanned by RUNX1-mutated T-ALLs, including cases arrested before the onset of TCR beta rearrangement. The RUNX1 wildtype T-ALLs were matched on an immature maturation arrest stage, which was defined as the absence of cytoplasmic or surface TCR beta protein. The RUNX1 wildtype T-ALLs were chosen to have at least incomplete clonal TCR beta rearrangements, which allowed D1 segments to be compared with D2 segments. The multicentric trials consisted of GRAALL-2003 and GRAALL-2005. For comparison with results from a Runx1 knockout mouse model, TCR beta rearrangements in human T-ALL were analyzed. Study-wide conclusions, independent of this receptor: RUNX1-mutated and wildtype T-ALLs showed similar TCR beta J1 cluster usage, with no significant difference. Among T-ALL clonal rearrangements, TCR beta D1 segment usage was just over 80% in the RUNX1-mutated group and about 65% in the wildtype group, a difference that was not significant. Because too few clonal rearrangements were available, TCR beta CDR3 length and D segment truncation in T-ALLs could not be evaluated. A smaller share of RUNX1-mutated T-ALLs had clonal TCR beta rearrangements (about 60%) than has been reported for T-ALL in general (over 80%).

Library preparation employed PCR. The sequencer was an Illumina MiSeq. Next generation amplicon sequencing was used to characterize TCR beta DJ and VDJ rearrangements. The authors processed their data as follows. Clonal TCR beta rearrangements were identified by analyzing amplicon sequencing data with the Vidjil software. TCR beta rearrangement characteristics of the RUNX1-mutated and wildtype groups were compared using two-tailed Fisher exact tests. TCRdb itself trimmed the public reads at Q25 with fastp, ran MiXCR and retained productive beta chains. Records with the same CDR3 protein are collapsed into one entry carrying the most frequent genes and DNA. V and J calls and clone size were set by TCRdb, not the authors. The sample table contains about 400 distinct CDR3 sequences; only one count was recorded for about 20% of them. The top ten constitute 25% to 30% of the sample. For oncotyping and quantification of minimal residual disease, T-ALL samples were taken at diagnosis from children and adults treated according to protocol.

Germline trimming amounts to 3 bases on V and 10 bases on J, with 11 as the count of junction bases outside the gene matches. The germline V gene supplies CDR1 MNHNS and CDR2 SASEGT. The CDR3 holds 14 amino acids from the cysteine to the phenylalanine. The DNA shown is the 42-base CDR3, in frame from base 1. On this clonotype itself: Its recognized antigen is unknown. No clone much larger than this one lies a single base away; base qualities are absent.

Recombination connected TRBV6-1 to TRBJ2-7; 8 junctional bases match TRBD2. The sequenced sample was blood. This TCR was recovered from a male donor with T-cell acute lymphoblastic leukemia. The CDR3 region reads CASSEGGRLVEQYF. The DNA is as follows: TGTGCCAGCAGTGAGGGCGGGAGGTTGGTCGAACAGTACTTC.